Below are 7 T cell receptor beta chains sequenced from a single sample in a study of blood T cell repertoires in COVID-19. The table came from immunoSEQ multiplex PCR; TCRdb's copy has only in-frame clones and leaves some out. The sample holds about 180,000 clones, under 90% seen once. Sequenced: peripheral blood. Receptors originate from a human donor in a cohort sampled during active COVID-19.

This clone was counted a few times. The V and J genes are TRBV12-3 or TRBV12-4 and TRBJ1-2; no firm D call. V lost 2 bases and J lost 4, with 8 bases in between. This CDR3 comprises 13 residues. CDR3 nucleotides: TGTGCCAGCAGTTTAAGACGGGGCTATGGCTACACCTTC. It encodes CASSLRRGYGYTF.

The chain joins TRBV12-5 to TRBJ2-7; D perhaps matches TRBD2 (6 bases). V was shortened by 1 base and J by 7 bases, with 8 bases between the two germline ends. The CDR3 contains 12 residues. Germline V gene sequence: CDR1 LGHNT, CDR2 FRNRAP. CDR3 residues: CASGLGRGEQYF. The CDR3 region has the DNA TGTGCTAGTGGTTTGGGCCGGGGGGAGCAGTACTTC. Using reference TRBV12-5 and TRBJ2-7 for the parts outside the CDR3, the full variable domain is DARVTQTPRHKVTEMGQEVTMRCQPILGHNTVFWYRQTMMQGLELLAYFRNRAPLDDSGMPKDRFSAEMPDATLATLKIQPSEPRDSAVYFCASGLGRGEQYFGPGTRLTVT.

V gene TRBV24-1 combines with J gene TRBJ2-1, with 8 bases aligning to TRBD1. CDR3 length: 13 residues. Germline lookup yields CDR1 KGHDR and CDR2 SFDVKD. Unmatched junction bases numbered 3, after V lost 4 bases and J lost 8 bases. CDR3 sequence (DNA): TGTGCCACCAGTGACCAGGGGGCGTATGAGCAGTTCTTC. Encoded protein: CATSDQGAYEQFF.

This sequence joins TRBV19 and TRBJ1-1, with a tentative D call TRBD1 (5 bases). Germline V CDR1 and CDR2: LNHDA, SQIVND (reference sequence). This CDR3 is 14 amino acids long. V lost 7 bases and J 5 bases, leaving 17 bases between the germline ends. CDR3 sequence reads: CASTPGGVGTEAFF. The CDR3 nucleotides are TGTGCCAGTACCCCGGGGGGGGTTGGGACTGAAGCTTTCTTT. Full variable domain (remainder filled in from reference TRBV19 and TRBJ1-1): DGGITQSPKYLFRKEGQNVTLSCEQNLNHDAMYWYRQDPGQGLRLIYYSQIVNDFQKGDIAEGYSVSREKKESFPLTVTSAQKNPTAFYLCASTPGGVGTEAFFGQGTRLTVV.

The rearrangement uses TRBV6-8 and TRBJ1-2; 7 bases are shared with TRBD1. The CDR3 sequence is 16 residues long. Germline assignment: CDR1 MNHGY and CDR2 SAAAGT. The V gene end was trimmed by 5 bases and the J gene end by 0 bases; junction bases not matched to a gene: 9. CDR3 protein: CASSAGTALANYGYTF. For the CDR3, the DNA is TGTGCCAGCAGTGCCGGGACAGCCTTAGCTAACTATGGCTACACCTTC.

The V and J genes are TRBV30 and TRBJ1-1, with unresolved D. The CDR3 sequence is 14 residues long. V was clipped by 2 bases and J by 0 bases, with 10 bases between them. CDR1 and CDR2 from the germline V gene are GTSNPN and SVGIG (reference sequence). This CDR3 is CAWSTSNMNTEAFF. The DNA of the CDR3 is TGTGCCTGGAGTACGAGTAATATGAACACTGAAGCTTTCTTT.

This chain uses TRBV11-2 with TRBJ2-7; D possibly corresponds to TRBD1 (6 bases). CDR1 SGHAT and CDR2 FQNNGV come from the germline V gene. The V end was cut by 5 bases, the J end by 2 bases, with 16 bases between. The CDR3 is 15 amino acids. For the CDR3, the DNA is TGTGCCAGCAGCCCCCCCGGGCAGGGGCCCTACGAGCAGTACTTC. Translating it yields CASSPPGQGPYEQYF. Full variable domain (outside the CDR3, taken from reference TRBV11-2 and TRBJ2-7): EAGVAQSPRYKIIEKRQSVAFWCNPISGHATLYWYQQILGQGPKLLIQFQNNGVVDDSQLPKDRFSAERLKGVDSTLKIQPAKLEDSAVYLCASSPPGQGPYEQYFGPGTRLTVT.